The rows below give T cell receptor beta chains drawn from one sample of a study of cytomegalovirus exposure and HLA in healthy donors. The table came from immunoSEQ multiplex PCR; TCRdb's copy has only in-frame clones and leaves some out. The sample consists of 250,000 to 400,000 clones, 70% to 90% of them appearing once. Source material: PBMCs. The origin of the receptors is a man aged 25 to 40 in good health and CMV-seronegative. Each CDR3 is given with its conserved first and last residue. Each record gives: J gene, D gene, V gene, clone size, CDR3 protein, CDR3 DNA. The D gene is left open where the match is weak. The size entry is marked missing in some rows and otherwise reads once, few, many or a size class.

>TRBJ2-2|.|TRBV7-6|.
CASSFPAGQEVPGELFF
TGTGCCAGCAGTTTCCCAGCGGGACAGGAGGTTCCCGGGGAGCTGTTTTTT
>TRBJ2-3|.|TRBV27|.
CASSLNSRDTQYF
TGTGCCAGCAGTTTAAATAGCAGAGATACGCAGTATTTT
>TRBJ1-4|.|TRBV4-1|once
CASSQGPGTPANEKLFF
TGCGCCAGCAGCCAAGGCCCTGGGACTCCTGCTAATGAAAAACTGTTTTTT
>TRBJ2-3|TRBD2|TRBV4-3|.
CASSQDGGGRITDTQYF
TGCGCCAGCAGCCAAGACGGGGGGGGTAGGATAACAGATACGCAGTATTTT
>TRBJ2-3|.|TRBV9|.
CASSVVSGLSTDTQYF
TGTGCCAGCAGCGTAGTTTCAGGACTAAGCACAGATACGCAGTATTTT
>TRBJ1-2|TRBD1|TRBV15|.
CATSWLGQGVYGYTF
TGTGCCACCAGCTGGCTGGGACAGGGGGTTTATGGCTACACCTTC
>TRBJ2-7|.|TRBV7-9|.
CASSLGGTVRNVGEQYF
TGTGCCAGCAGCTTAGGCGGAACTGTCCGCAACGTAGGCGAGCAGTACTTC
>TRBJ2-1|TRBD2|TRBV29-1|.
CSASGGINEQFF
TGCAGCGCCTCGGGGGGGATTAATGAGCAGTTCTTC
>TRBJ1-2|.|TRBV18|once
CASSPKGMDMGYTF
TGTGCCAGCTCACCTAAGGGGATGGACATGGGCTACACCTTC
>TRBJ2-7|TRBD1|TRBV15|once
CATSSGQGIGGPYEQYF
TGTGCCACCAGCTCGGGACAGGGGATAGGAGGCCCCTACGAGCAGTACTTC
>TRBJ2-1|TRBD2|TRBV27|.
CASSSSGGASYNEQFF
TGTGCCAGCAGCTCGAGCGGGGGGGCCTCCTACAATGAGCAGTTCTTC
>TRBJ2-3|TRBD2|TRBV7-2|.
CASSLASGGGIADTQYF
TGTGCCAGCAGCTTAGCGTCTGGCGGGGGGATTGCAGATACGCAGTATTTT
>TRBJ1-1|.|TRBV29-1|.
CSVEGGGSRTEAFF
TGCAGCGTTGAAGGTGGGGGGAGTAGGACTGAAGCTTTCTTT
>TRBJ2-7|.|TRBV5-1|.
CASSFQNEQYF
TGCGCCAGCAGCTTTCAAAACGAGCAGTACTTC
>TRBJ2-7|TRBD2|TRBV2|.
CAGNRRGASYEQYF
TGTGCCGGCAATAGGCGGGGGGCCTCCTACGAGCAGTACTTC
>TRBJ2-1|TRBD2|TRBV5-6|.
CASSLYGRGAYNEQFF
TGTGCCAGCAGCTTGTATGGGCGGGGGGCCTACAATGAGCAGTTCTTC
>TRBJ2-1|TRBD2|TRBV27|.
CASSLWLAGAHNEQFF
TGTGCCAGTAGTTTATGGCTAGCGGGGGCACACAATGAGCAGTTCTTC
>TRBJ1-4|.|TRBV4-3|few
CASSQEAQGYEKLFF
TGCGCCAGCAGCCAAGAAGCCCAGGGTTATGAAAAACTGTTTTTT
>TRBJ1-1|TRBD1|TRBV5-1|few
CASSLGQGSEAFF
TGCGCCAGCAGCTTGGGACAGGGGTCTGAAGCTTTCTTT
>TRBJ1-5|.|TRBV7-2|.
CASSRRSSNQPQHF
TGTGCCAGCAGCCGCCGCAGTAGCAATCAGCCCCAGCATTTT
>TRBJ2-1|TRBD1|TRBV7-9|.
CASSPGTDAYNEQFF
TGTGCCAGCAGCCCTGGGACAGATGCCTACAATGAGCAGTTCTTC
>TRBJ2-7|.|TRBV7-8|.
CASSLGPTGRSYEQYF
TGTGCCAGCAGCTTAGGACCGACAGGCCGCTCCTACGAGCAGTACTTC
>TRBJ2-1|TRBD2|TRBV7-9|.
CASVGGLAAGNEQFF
TGTGCCAGCGTGGGTGGACTAGCGGCGGGCAATGAGCAGTTCTTC
>TRBJ2-7|.|TRBV15|once
CATSRDLSPGAARLGYEQYF
TGTGCCACCAGCAGAGATCTCTCCCCCGGTGCGGCTAGACTCGGTTACGAGCAGTACTTC
>TRBJ1-4|.|TRBV19|.
CASSYRQAANEKLFF
TGTGCCAGTAGTTACCGACAGGCTGCTAATGAAAAACTGTTTTTT
>TRBJ1-6|.|TRBV7-9|.
CASSLYGQTDSPLHF
TGTGCCAGCAGCTTATACGGACAGACCGATTCACCCCTCCACTTT
>TRBJ1-6|TRBD1|TRBV7-2|.
CASSPNLQGSGSPLHF
TGTGCCAGCAGCCCGAACCTACAGGGGAGCGGTTCACCCCTCCACTTT
>TRBJ2-7|.|TRBV10-3|.
CAISESITAGNYEQYF
TGTGCCATCAGTGAGTCGATTACGGCAGGGAACTACGAGCAGTACTTC
>TRBJ2-3|TRBD1|TRBV6-6|.
CASSGQEQGTQYF
TGTGCCAGCAGTGGACAGGAGCAAGGTACGCAGTATTTT